The entry that follows covers one T cell receptor (beta chain) sequence. In germline, CDR1 is SGHNT, CDR2 YYREEE (reference sequence). Deletions cut 2 bases from V and 6 bases from J, with 11 bases between. The CDR3 sequence is 13 residues long. This sample is drawn from a study of blood T cell repertoires in COVID-19. Method: immunoSEQ multiplex PCR; TCRdb's copy keeps in-frame clones and lacks some. The sample lists a few hundred thousand clones, approximately 90% seen once, with around 0.86% in the top ten. Someone with COVID-19 had been met by exposed participants within 2 weeks before study entry.

The V and J genes are TRBV5-4 and TRBJ1-2; possible D gene TRBD1, 5 bases. This clonotype originated in a woman in her 40s who had been exposed to COVID-19. The sequenced sample was PBMCs or T cells enriched from blood (not recorded which). This CDR3 is CASSFFLGDGYTF. The CDR3 coding sequence is TGTGCCAGCAGCTTCTTTCTAGGGGATGGCTACACCTTC.